This TCR beta chain stems from a study of OX40 agonist ivuxolimab in advanced cancers. About the research overall: Six ivuxolimab dose levels, 0.01 to 10 mg/kg, were given intravenously every 2 weeks. Males comprised approximately 84% of the group, whose mean age was approximately 60 years (range roughly 20 to 90).

This clone has more than one count but fewer than ten. Its specificity is not known. TCRdb's table, derived via immunoSEQ multiplex PCR, lists solely in-frame clones and lacks some. Found here are around 2,900 clones, around 70% of them singletons; the top ten hold 23%. General observations from the study: On average, a greater number of expanded clones characterised CD8+ T cells relative to CD4+.

Germline loops: CDR1 SGHAT, CDR2 FQNNGV. V gave up 4 bases and J gave up 3 bases; unmatched junction bases: 2. This CDR3 spans 13 amino acids. The sequence derives from an adult with an advanced solid tumor such as melanoma, head and neck, liver or kidney cancer. The V and J genes are TRBV11-2 and TRBJ2-7, with 8 bases identical to TRBD1. Specimen: CD4+ or CD8+ T cells sorted from blood, collected in a trial of the OX40 agonist ivuxolimab. The CDR3 DNA is TGTGCCAGCAGCTACGGGACAGGCTACGAGCAGTACTTC. Protein sequence: CASSYGTGYEQYF.